This TCR beta chain was captured by sequencing in a study of metastatic and nonmetastatic thyroid tumors. CDR3 length: 14 residues. V was cut by 3 bases and J by 0 bases, with 3 bases left in between. Per germline, CDR1 MRHNA and CDR2 SNTAGT. None of the patients had undergone any treatment ahead of thyroid surgery. TCRdb reanalyzed the PCR reads with MiXCR. The table has about 93,000 clones, around 9.2% seen once. This clone showed up many times. The sample consisted of blood. The clonotype was recovered from a female donor with papillary thyroid cancer or a benign thyroid nodule (not recorded which). Some clones in this sample may be carry-over from other donors' samples. The rearrangement links TRBV6-4 to TRBJ2-6; no clear D gene. The CDR3 reads CASSELSGANVLTF. The DNA of the CDR3 is TGTGCCAGCAGTGAGCTCTCTGGGGCCAACGTCCTGACTTTC.